A single sample is the source of the 24 T cell receptor beta chains below, sequenced in a study of cytomegalovirus exposure and HLA in healthy donors. The PCR contained 60 Vbeta and 13 Jbeta primers. Some clones are missing from TCRdb's copy, which holds only in-frame ones; the method was immunoSEQ multiplex PCR. In the table there are about 96,000 clones, 65% to 80% of which are singletons. Input material: PBMCs. These receptors were taken from a woman aged 70-85 years in good health and CMV-seropositive.

V is TRBV19 and J is TRBJ2-7, with TRBD1 as a possible D gene (5 bases). Germline V CDR1 and CDR2: LNHDA, SQIVND (reference sequence). This CDR3 region has 15 residues. V lost 0 bases and J 2 bases, leaving 11 bases between the germline ends. CDR3 loop: CASSIDRKGPYEQYF. CDR3 in DNA: TGTGCCAGTAGTATAGATCGGAAGGGGCCCTACGAGCAGTACTTC.

This rearrangement joins TRBV18 to TRBJ1-6; the match to TRBD1 covers 7 bases. The CDR3 runs to 15 residues. Per germline, CDR1 KGHSH and CDR2 LQKENI. V shed 8 bases, J shed 0 bases, and the junction held 4 bases outside the gene matches. CDR3 nucleotides: TGTGCCAGCGAGACAGGGAGCTCCTATAATTCACCCCTCCACTTT. Its protein is CASETGSSYNSPLHF.

This chain links TRBV6-5 with TRBJ1-6; perhaps TRBD1 as D (5 bases). Germline loops: CDR1 MNHEY, CDR2 SVGAGI. There are 14 residues in the CDR3. V lost 2 bases and J lost 8, with 10 bases in between. In DNA, the CDR3 is TGTGCCAGCAGTTACGCCCAGGGATATTCACCCCTCCACTTT. Amino acid sequence: CASSYAQGYSPLHF.

Here the CDR3 reads CASSTQAAGVYEQYF. CDR3 coding DNA: TGTGCCAGCAGTACTCAGGCAGCGGGGGTATACGAGCAGTACTTC. This chain joins TRBV28 and TRBJ2-7, with 8 nucleotides matching TRBD2. V lost 5 bases and J lost 4; bases outside the gene matches: 10. This CDR3 region has 15 residues. In germline, CDR1 is MDHEN, CDR2 SYDVKM. The full variable domain, its missing parts supplied by reference TRBV28 and TRBJ2-7, is DVKVTQSSRYLVKRTGEKVFLECVQDMDHENMFWYRQDPGLGLRLIYFSYDVKMKEKGDIPEGYSVSREKKERFSLILESASTNQTSMYLCASSTQAAGVYEQYFGPGTRLTVT.

This clone was found once. The chain uses TRBV19 and TRBJ2-3, with D unclear. The CDR3 loop spans 12 amino acids. The ends were cut back, 4 bases at V and 6 bases at J, with 8 bases in the middle. Germline V lookup: CDR1 LNHDA, CDR2 SQIVND (reference sequence). The CDR3 DNA reads TGTGCCAGTAGTAGCGGATGGGATACGCAGTATTTT. As protein: CASSSGWDTQYF.

Only a few counts were recorded for this clone. The chain employs TRBV6-6 and TRBJ1-5; TRBD1 matches 9 bases. V shed 5 bases, J shed 8 bases, and the junction held 7 bases outside the gene matches. Germline CDR1 and CDR2: MNHNY and SVGAGI (reference sequence). This CDR3 contains 14 residues. The CDR3 DNA reads as TGTGCCAGCAGTGGACAGGGGTCACGAGAGCCCCAGCATTTT. Its protein is CASSGQGSREPQHF.

Note on this clone: The junction departs from the called germline gene at one end, perhaps through a read error. The gene calls are TRBV7-9 and TRBJ2-7; 8 bases are a match to TRBD1. The CDR3 spans 17 residues. Per germline, CDR1 SEHNR and CDR2 FQNEAQ (reference sequence). CDR3 sequence reads: CSSSDNFWDRLRYEQYF. CDR3 coding DNA: TGTTCCAGCAGCGATAATTTCTGGGACAGGCTGCGCTACGAGCAGTACTTC. Full variable domain (missing parts from reference TRBV7-9 and TRBJ2-7): DTGVSQNPRHKITKRGQNVTFRCDPISEHNRLYWYRQTLGQGPEFLTYFQNEAQLEKSRLLSDRFSAERPKGSFSTLEIQRTEQGDSAMYLCSSSDNFWDRLRYEQYFGPGTRLTVT.

The chain couples TRBV11-2 to TRBJ2-2; TRBD2 matches 12 bases. The CDR3 totals 17 residues. The germline V gene has CDR1 SGHAT and CDR2 FQNNGV. The trim removed 3 bases at V and 6 bases at J, leaving 8 bases unmatched. The CDR3 bases are TGTGCCAGCAGCTTGCTAGCGGGAGGGGGAACTCCCGGGGAGCTGTTTTTT. As protein: CASSLLAGGGTPGELFF.

This clone turned up a few times. The J gene is TRBJ1-5, the V gene TRBV23-1; TRBD1 might be the D (6 bases). TRBV23-1 qualifies as an ORF whose function is uncertain. The CDR3 has 13 amino acids. V was trimmed by 8 bases and J by 5 bases, leaving 13 bases between them. CDR3: CASDQQGYQPQHF. For the CDR3, the DNA is TGCGCCAGCGATCAACAGGGATATCAGCCCCAGCATTTT.

V usage is TRBV5-6 and J usage is TRBJ2-1; 9 positions match TRBD2. Trimming took 1 base from V and 4 from J; bases not matched to a gene: 3. Germline V CDR1 and CDR2: SGHDT, YYEEEE. CDR3 length: 15 residues. The CDR3 bases are TGTGCCAGCAGCTTGAGACTAGCGGCATACAATGAGCAGTTCTTC. Residues: CASSLRLAAYNEQFF.

On this clone itself: This sample also contains other DNA sequences that code for the same CDR3. The V and J genes are TRBV4-1 and TRBJ1-1; no clear D gene. The germline gives CDR1 MGHRA, CDR2 YSYEKL. Trimming removed 2 bases at V and 4 bases at J, with 14 bases between. The CDR3 runs to 15 residues. CDR3 loop: CASSQLHSLGTEAFF. The CDR3 DNA reads as TGCGCCAGCAGCCAACTTCACTCCCTTGGCACTGAAGCTTTCTTT.

This clone was counted only a few times. V is TRBV5-4 and J is TRBJ2-7; 7 bases agree with TRBD2. The CDR3 contains 14 residues. After removal of 0 bases from V and 3 bases from J, the junction contained 3 bases not matched to a gene. Germline V CDR1 and CDR2: SGHNT, YYREEE (reference sequence). The CDR3 coding sequence is TGTGCCAGCAGCTTGGGCGGGGGACGCTACGAGCAGTACTTC. Amino acids: CASSLGGGRYEQYF. The variable domain in full, completed from reference TRBV5-4 and TRBJ2-7, reads ETGVTQSPTHLIKTRGQQVTLRCSSQSGHNTVSWYQQALGQGPQFIFQYYREEENGRGNFPPRFSGLQFPNYSSELNVNALELDDSALYLCASSLGGGRYEQYFGPGTRLTVT.

The rearrangement links TRBV7-3 to TRBJ2-3; TRBD1 aligns across 8 bases. In germline, CDR1 is SGHTA, CDR2 FQGTGA. V dropped 5 bases and J dropped 4; count of bases not matched to a gene: 5. This CDR3 is 14 amino acids long. CDR3 region: CASSQTGGSDTQYF. The CDR3 nucleotides read TGTGCCAGCAGCCAAACAGGGGGGTCAGATACGCAGTATTTT.

The chain is built from TRBV29-1 and TRBJ2-5; D uncertain. Trimming removed 3 bases from V and 5 bases from J, with 4 bases in between. The V gene's germline CDR1 is SQVTM and CDR2 ANQGSEA. The length of the CDR3 is 10 residues. The CDR3 DNA reads as TGCAGCGTTGAGGAGGAGACCCAGTACTTC. This gives the protein CSVEEETQYF.

V usage is TRBV5-1 and J usage is TRBJ2-4; 11 nucleotides agree with TRBD2. CDR1 is SGHRS and CDR2 is YFSETQ in the germline V gene. This CDR3 region has 18 residues. V gave up 0 bases and J gave up 0 bases; unmatched junction bases: 5. CDR3 in DNA: TGCGCCAGCAGCTTGGAGCTAGCGGGGGGTGGAGCCAAAAACATTCAGTACTTC. It specifies CASSLELAGGGAKNIQYF.

The chain joins TRBV5-5 to TRBJ2-7, with 10 positions matching TRBD1. CDR3 length: 18 residues. The V segment lost 1 base and the J segment 0 bases; nucleotides outside the gene matches: 10. Germline V lookup: CDR1 SGHKS, CDR2 YYEKEE (reference sequence). The CDR3 here is CASSLRGEGQGFSYEQYF. CDR3 bases: TGTGCCAGCAGCTTGCGGGGGGAGGGACAGGGGTTCTCCTACGAGCAGTACTTC.

The rearrangement uses TRBV14 and TRBJ2-6, with a tentative D call TRBD2 (5 bases). Germline CDR1 reads SGHDN; CDR2 reads FVKESK. CDR3 size: 16 residues. V was trimmed by 1 base and J by 0 bases, leaving 7 bases between them. CDR3 in amino acids: CASSQVGSSGANVLTF. Written as DNA, the CDR3 is TGTGCCAGCAGCCAAGTAGGGAGCTCTGGGGCCAACGTCCTGACTTTC. Full variable domain (outside the CDR3, taken from reference TRBV14 and TRBJ2-6): EAGVTQFPSHSVIEKGQTVTLRCDPISGHDNLYWYRRVMGKEIKFLLHFVKESKQDESGMPNNRFLAERTGGTYSTLKVQPAELEDSGVYFCASSQVGSSGANVLTFGAGSRLTVL.

This chain connects TRBV4-3 to TRBJ2-7; no clear D gene. This CDR3 is built from 13 residues. V shed 0 bases and J shed 3 bases, with 6 bases lying between them. Germline CDR1 LGHNA, CDR2 YSLEER. The CDR3 is CASSQEWLYEQYF. As DNA, the CDR3 is TGCGCCAGCAGCCAAGAGTGGCTCTACGAGCAGTACTTC.

There are a few counts of this clone. The gene calls are TRBV5-5 and TRBJ1-3; the match to TRBD1 covers 9 bases. The ends lost 4 bases at V and 2 bases at J; junction bases unmatched: 13. This CDR3 has 18 residues. Germline V gene data show CDR1 as SGHKS and CDR2 as YYEKEE (reference sequence). CDR3 coding DNA: TGTGCCAGCAGCCGATTGAACCGGGACAGGGTGGCTGGAAACACCATATATTTT. Residues: CASSRLNRDRVAGNTIYF. Based on the CDR3 plus reference TRBV5-5 and TRBJ1-3, the full variable domain is DAGVTQSPTHLIKTRGQQVTLRCSPISGHKSVSWYQQVLGQGPQFIFQYYEKEERGRGNFPDRFSARQFPNYSSELNVNALLLGDSALYLCASSRLNRDRVAGNTIYFGEGSWLTVV.

Remarks on this clone: The junction shows a germline mismatch at one end, possibly a read error. This chain links TRBV7-9 with TRBJ2-3, with TRBD2 matching over 9 bases. The CDR3 length is 17 residues. Germline loops: CDR1 SEHNR, CDR2 FQNEAQ (reference sequence). Written as DNA, the CDR3 is TGTTCCAGCAGCTTAGCGGGGGTGGCTAGCGGGGCAGATACGCAGTATTTT. Its protein is CSSSLAGVASGADTQYF. Full variable domain (missing parts from reference TRBV7-9 and TRBJ2-3): DTGVSQNPRHKITKRGQNVTFRCDPISEHNRLYWYRQTLGQGPEFLTYFQNEAQLEKSRLLSDRFSAERPKGSFSTLEIQRTEQGDSAMYLCSSSLAGVASGADTQYFGPGTRLTVL.

The J gene is TRBJ2-5, the V gene TRBV27; TRBD1 aligns across 7 bases. The trim removed 6 bases at V and 2 bases at J, leaving 9 bases unmatched. Germline loops: CDR1 MNHEY, CDR2 SMNVEV (reference sequence). The CDR3 consists of 15 residues. CDR3 nucleotide sequence: TGTGCCAGCAGGCTCGGACAGGTTGGACAAGAGACCCAGTACTTC. Its protein is CASRLGQVGQETQYF.

This clone was detected once. The chain links TRBV7-3 to TRBJ2-1; no reliable D call. Trimming stripped 5 bases from V and 5 bases from J, with 10 bases between. There are 13 residues in the CDR3. Looked up from germline, CDR1 is SGHTA and CDR2 is FQGTGA. CDR3 DNA sequence: TGTGCCAGCAGCATGCGACAAGACAATGAGCAGTTCTTC. Amino acids: CASSMRQDNEQFF.

The chain joins TRBV5-5 to TRBJ2-4, with 9 nucleotides matching TRBD1. The CDR3 covers 18 residues. Germline V CDR1 and CDR2: SGHKS, YYEKEE (reference sequence). The V segment lost 4 bases and the J segment 0 bases; nucleotides outside the gene matches: 11. CDR3 coding DNA: TGTGCCAGCAGCCCACTAAACCGGGACAGGGTAGCCAAAAACATTCAGTACTTC. It is translated as CASSPLNRDRVAKNIQYF.

This clone was observed a few times. This chain connects TRBV5-5 to TRBJ1-2, with D maybe TRBD1 (6 bases). Trimming cost V 5 bases and J 3 bases, with 14 bases left between them. The CDR3 runs 14 residues. CDR1 SGHKS and CDR2 YYEKEE come from the germline V gene (reference sequence). The CDR3 DNA is TGTGCCAGCAGGGTTGTGGGGGGGCACTATGGCTACACCTTC. Residues: CASRVVGGHYGYTF.